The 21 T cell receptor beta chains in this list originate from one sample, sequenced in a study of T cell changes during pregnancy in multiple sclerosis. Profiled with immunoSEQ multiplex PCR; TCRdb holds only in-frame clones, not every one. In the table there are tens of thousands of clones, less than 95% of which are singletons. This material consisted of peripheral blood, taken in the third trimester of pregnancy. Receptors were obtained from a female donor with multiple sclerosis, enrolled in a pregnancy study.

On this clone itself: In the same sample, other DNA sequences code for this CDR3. The CDR3 DNA reads as TGCAGTGCTGGGGGGAATGAAAAACTGTTTTTT. Its protein is CSAGGNEKLFF. This chain connects TRBV20-1 to TRBJ1-4; D is perhaps TRBD1 (5 bases). Germline loops: CDR1 DFQATT, CDR2 SNEGSKA (reference sequence). The CDR3 totals 11 residues. Trimming shortened V by 5 bases and J by 5 bases, and 6 bases separated the two germline ends.

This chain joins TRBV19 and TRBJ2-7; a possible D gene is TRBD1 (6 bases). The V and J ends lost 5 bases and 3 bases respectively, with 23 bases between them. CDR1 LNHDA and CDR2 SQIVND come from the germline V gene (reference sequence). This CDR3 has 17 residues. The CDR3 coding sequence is TGTGCCAGTAGTCCGGACCAGACAGGAAAGGCTTTCTACGAGCAGTACTTC. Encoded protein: CASSPDQTGKAFYEQYF.

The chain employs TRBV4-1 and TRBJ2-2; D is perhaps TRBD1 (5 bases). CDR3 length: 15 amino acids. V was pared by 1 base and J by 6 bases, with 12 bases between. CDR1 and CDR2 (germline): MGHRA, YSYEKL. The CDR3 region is CASSQAAGLPGELFF. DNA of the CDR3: TGCGCCAGCAGCCAAGCGGCAGGGCTCCCCGGGGAGCTGTTTTTT.

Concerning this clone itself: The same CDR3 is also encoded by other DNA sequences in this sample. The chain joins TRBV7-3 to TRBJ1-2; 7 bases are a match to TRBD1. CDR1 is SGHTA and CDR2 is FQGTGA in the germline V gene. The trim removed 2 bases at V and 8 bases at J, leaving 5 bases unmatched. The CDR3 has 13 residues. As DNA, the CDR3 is TGTGCCAGCAGCTTAGGTACAGGGGACGGCTACACCTTC. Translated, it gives CASSLGTGDGYTF.

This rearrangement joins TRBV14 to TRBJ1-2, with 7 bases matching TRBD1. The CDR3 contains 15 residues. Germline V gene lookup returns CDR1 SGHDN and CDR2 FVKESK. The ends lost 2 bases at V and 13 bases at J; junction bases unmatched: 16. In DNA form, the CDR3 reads TGTGCCAGCAGCCAAACCCGGGGACAGTGGACCATAGGCACCTTC. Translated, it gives CASSQTRGQWTIGTF.

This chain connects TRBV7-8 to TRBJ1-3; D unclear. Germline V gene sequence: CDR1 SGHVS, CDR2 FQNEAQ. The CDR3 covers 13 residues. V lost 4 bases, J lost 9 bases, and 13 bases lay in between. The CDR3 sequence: CASSSQRVGTIYF. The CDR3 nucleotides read TGTGCCAGCAGCTCGCAGCGGGTTGGCACCATATATTTT.

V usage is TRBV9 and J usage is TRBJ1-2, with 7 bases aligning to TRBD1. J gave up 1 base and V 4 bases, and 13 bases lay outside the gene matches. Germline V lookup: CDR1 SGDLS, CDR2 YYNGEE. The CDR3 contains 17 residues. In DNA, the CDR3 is TGTGCCAGCAGCCCGGGGACAGCCCCAGAATTTAACTATGGCTACACCTTC. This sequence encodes CASSPGTAPEFNYGYTF.

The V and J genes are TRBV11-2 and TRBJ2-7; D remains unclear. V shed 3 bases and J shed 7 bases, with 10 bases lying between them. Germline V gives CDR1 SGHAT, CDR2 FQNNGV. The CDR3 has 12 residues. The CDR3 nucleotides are TGTGCCAGCAGCTTCCTACCTGAGGAGCAGTACTTC. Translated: CASSFLPEEQYF. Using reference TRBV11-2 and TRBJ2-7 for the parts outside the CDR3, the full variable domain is EAGVAQSPRYKIIEKRQSVAFWCNPISGHATLYWYQQILGQGPKLLIQFQNNGVVDDSQLPKDRFSAERLKGVDSTLKIQPAKLEDSAVYLCASSFLPEEQYFGPGTRLTVT.

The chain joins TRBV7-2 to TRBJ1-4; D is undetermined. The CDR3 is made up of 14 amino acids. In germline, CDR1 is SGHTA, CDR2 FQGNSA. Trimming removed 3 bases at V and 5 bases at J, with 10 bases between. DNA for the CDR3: TGTGCCAGCAGCTTTGGAGGACTGAATGAAAAACTGTTTTTT. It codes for CASSFGGLNEKLFF.

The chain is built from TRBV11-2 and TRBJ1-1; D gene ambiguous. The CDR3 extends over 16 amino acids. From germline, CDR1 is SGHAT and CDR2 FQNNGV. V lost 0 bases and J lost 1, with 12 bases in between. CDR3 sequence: CASSLEFGSRNTEAFF. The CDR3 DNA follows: TGTGCCAGCAGCTTAGAATTTGGCAGTCGGAACACTGAAGCTTTCTTT.

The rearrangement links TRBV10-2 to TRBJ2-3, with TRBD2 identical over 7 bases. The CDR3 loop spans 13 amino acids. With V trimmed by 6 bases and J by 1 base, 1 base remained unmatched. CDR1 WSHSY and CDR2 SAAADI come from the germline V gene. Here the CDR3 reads CASRRGGTDTQYF. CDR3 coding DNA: TGCGCCAGCAGACGGGGGGGCACAGATACGCAGTATTTT.

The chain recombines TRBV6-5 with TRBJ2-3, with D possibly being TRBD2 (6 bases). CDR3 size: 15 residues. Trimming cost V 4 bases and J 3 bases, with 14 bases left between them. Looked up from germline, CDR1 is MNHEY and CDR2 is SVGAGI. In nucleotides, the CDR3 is TGTGCCAGCAGTTTGCGCCCAGGGAGGACAGATACGCAGTATTTT. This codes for CASSLRPGRTDTQYF.

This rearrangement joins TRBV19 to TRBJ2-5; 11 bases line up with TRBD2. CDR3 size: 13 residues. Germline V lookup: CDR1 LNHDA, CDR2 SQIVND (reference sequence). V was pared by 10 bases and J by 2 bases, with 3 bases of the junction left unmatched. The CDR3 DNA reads TGTGCCACCCGACTAGCGGGACAAGAGACCCAGTACTTC. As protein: CATRLAGQETQYF.

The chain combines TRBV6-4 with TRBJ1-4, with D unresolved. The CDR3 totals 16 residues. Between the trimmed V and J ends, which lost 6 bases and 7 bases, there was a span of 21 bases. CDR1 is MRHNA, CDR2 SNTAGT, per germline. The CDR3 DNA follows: TGTGCCAGCAGCTACACCCCCCGGCCTGAGGGTGAAAAACTGTTTTTT. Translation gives CASSYTPRPEGEKLFF.

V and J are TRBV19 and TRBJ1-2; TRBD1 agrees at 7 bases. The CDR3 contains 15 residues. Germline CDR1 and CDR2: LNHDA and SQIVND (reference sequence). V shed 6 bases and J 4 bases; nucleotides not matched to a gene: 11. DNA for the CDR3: TGTGCCAGTAGGCTGGGACAGCCACTCTTCTATGGCTACACCTTC. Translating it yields CASRLGQPLFYGYTF.

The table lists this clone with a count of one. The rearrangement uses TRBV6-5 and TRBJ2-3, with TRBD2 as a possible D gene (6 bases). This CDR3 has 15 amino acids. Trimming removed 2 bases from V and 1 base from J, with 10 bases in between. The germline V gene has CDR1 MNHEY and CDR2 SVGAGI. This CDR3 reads CASSYGTPRTDTQYF. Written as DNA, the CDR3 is TGTGCCAGCAGTTACGGGACTCCGCGCACAGATACGCAGTATTTT.

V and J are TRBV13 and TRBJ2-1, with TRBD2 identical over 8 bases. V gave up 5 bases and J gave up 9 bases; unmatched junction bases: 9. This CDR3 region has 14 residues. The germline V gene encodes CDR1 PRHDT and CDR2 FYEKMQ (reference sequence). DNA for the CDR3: TGTGCCAGCAGCCTTGCCGGGGGGGCGACTGAGCAGTTCTTC. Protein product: CASSLAGGATEQFF. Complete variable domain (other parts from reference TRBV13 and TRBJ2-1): AAGVIQSPRHLIKEKRETATLKCYPIPRHDTVYWYQQGPGQDPQFLISFYEKMQSDKGSIPDRFSAQQFSDYHSELNMSSLELGDSALYFCASSLAGGATEQFFGPGTRLTVL.

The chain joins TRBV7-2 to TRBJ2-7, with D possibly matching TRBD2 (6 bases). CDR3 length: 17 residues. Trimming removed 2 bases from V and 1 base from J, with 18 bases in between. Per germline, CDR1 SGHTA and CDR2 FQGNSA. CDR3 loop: CASSLNRGIRRSYEQYF. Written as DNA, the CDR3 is TGTGCCAGCAGCTTAAATCGGGGGATCCGTAGATCCTACGAGCAGTACTTC.

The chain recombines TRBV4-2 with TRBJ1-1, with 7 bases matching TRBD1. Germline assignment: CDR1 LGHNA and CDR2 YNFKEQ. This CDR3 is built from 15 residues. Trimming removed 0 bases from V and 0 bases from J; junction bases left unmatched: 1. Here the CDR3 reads CASSQEQGMNTEAFF. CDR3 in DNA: TGTGCCAGCAGCCAAGAACAGGGGATGAACACTGAAGCTTTCTTT.

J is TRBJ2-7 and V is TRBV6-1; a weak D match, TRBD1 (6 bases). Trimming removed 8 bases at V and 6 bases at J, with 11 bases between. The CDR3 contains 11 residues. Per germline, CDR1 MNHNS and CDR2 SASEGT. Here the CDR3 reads CASYRDREQYF. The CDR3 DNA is TGTGCCAGCTACAGGGATCGCGAGCAGTACTTC.

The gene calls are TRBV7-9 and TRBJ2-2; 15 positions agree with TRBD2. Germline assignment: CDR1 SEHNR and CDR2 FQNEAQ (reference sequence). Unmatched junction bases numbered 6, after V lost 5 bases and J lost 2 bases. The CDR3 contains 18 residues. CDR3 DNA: TGTGCCAGCAGCGTCGGACTAGCGGGGGGGCCCAACACCGGGGAGCTGTTTTTT. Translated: CASSVGLAGGPNTGELFF. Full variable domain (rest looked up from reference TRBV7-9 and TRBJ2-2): DTGVSQNPRHKITKRGQNVTFRCDPISEHNRLYWYRQTLGQGPEFLTYFQNEAQLEKSRLLSDRFSAERPKGSFSTLEIQRTEQGDSAMYLCASSVGLAGGPNTGELFFGEGSRLTVL.